The clone carrying this TCR beta chain occurred a few times. The use of a sample-barcoded 5' primer and a J-beta primer mix characterized a second PCR of about 7 to 12 cycles. Researchers report that each sample yielded at least 2.5 million CDR3-containing paired-end reads. One entry per CDR3 protein, called by TCRdb with MiXCR from the 5' RACE reads. There are around 1,700,000 distinct CDR3 sequences in the sample; roughly 28% occur only once, and 7% to 9% lies in the top ten. The sample is drawn from a study of blood T cells in healthy people across ages. The CDR3 consists of 16 residues. Trimming left V 4 bases short and J 0 bases short, with 16 bases between. Germline V gives CDR1 LGHDT, CDR2 YNNKEL (reference sequence). Peripheral blood was drawn, around 9.3 milliliters per donor.

The chain recombines TRBV3-1 with TRBJ2-7; D might be TRBD2 (6 bases). The sample was blood. The TCR sequence derives from a woman between 25 and 40 years old in good health. The CDR3 spells CASSPSPEGFSYEQYF. The CDR3 bases are TGTGCCAGCAGCCCCTCCCCGGAGGGTTTCTCCTACGAGCAGTACTTC.